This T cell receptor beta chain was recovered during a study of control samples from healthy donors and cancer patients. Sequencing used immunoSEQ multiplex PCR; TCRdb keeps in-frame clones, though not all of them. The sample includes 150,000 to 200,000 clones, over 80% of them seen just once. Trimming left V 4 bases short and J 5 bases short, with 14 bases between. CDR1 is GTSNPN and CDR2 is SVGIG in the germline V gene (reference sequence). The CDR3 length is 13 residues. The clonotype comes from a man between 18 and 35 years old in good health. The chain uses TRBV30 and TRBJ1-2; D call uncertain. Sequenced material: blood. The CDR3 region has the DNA TGTGCCTGGACTCCCCCAGCATCTTATGGCTACACCTTC. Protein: CAWTPPASYGYTF.